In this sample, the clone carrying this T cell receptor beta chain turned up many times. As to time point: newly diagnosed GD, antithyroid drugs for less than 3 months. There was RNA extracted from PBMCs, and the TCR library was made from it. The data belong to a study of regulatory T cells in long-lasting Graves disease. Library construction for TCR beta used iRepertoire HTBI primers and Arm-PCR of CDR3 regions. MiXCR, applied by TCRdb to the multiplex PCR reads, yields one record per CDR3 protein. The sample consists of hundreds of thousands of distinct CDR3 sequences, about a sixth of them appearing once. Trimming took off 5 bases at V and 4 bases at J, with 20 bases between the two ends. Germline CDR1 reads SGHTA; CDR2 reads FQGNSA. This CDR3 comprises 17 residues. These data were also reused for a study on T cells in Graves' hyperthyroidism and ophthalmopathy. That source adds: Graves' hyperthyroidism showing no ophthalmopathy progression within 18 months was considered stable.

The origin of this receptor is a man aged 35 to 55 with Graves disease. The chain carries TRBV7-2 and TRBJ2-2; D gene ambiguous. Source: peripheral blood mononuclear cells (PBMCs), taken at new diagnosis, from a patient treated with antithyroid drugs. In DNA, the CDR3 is TGTGCCAGCAGCCTATGGGTAGGCCAGGCCGGCACCGGGGAGCTGTTTTTT. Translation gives CASSLWVGQAGTGELFF.